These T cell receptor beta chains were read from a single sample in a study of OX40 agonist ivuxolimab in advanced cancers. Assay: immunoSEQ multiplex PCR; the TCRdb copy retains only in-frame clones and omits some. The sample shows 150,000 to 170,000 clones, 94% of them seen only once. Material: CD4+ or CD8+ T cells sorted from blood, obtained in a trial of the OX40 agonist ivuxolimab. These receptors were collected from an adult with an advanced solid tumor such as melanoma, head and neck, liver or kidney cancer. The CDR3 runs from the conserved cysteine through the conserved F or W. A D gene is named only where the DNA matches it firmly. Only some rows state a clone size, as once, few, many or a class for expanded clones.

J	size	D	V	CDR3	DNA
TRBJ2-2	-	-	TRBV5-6	CASSLRQTTTGELFF	TGTGCCAGCAGCTTAAGACAGACAACCACCGGGGAGCTGTTTTTT
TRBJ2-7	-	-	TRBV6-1	CASSEAGHLGYEQYF	TGTGCCAGCAGTGAAGCAGGACACCTTGGGTACGAGCAGTACTTC
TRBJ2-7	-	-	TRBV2	CASSVWALSNEQYF	TGTGCCAGCAGTGTATGGGCCCTCTCCAACGAGCAGTACTTC
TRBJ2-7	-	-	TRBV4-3	CASSQAIHSNEQYF	TGCGCCAGCAGCCAAGCTATCCATTCAAACGAGCAGTACTTC
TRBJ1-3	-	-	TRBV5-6	CASSLRAANSGNTIYF	TGTGCCAGCAGCTTGCGGGCAGCCAACTCTGGAAACACCATATATTTT
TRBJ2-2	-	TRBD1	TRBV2	CASSPDRGWTGELFF	TGTGCCAGCAGCCCAGACAGGGGGTGGACCGGGGAGCTGTTTTTT
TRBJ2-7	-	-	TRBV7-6	CASSLEPHSSYEQYF	TGTGCCAGCAGCTTAGAGCCCCATAGCTCCTACGAGCAGTACTTC
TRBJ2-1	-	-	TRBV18	CASSPEFRDLYNEQFF	TGTGCCAGCTCACCCGAATTCCGGGACCTCTACAATGAGCAGTTCTTC
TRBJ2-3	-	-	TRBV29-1	CSVFPYPGVSTDTQYF	TGCAGCGTTTTCCCCTACCCAGGGGTTTCCACAGATACGCAGTATTTT
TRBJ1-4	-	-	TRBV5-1	CASSLEQGSEKLFF	TGCGCCAGCAGCTTGGAACAGGGAAGTGAAAAACTGTTTTTT
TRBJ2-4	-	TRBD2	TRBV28	CASSFQASGVGGKNIQYF	TGTGCCAGCAGTTTCCAGGCTAGCGGGGTCGGTGGCAAAAACATTCAGTACTTC
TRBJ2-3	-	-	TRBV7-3	CASSLGPGGTDTQYF	TGTGCCAGCAGCTTGGGGCCAGGAGGCACAGATACGCAGTATTTT
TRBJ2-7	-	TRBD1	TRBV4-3	CASSHSSQGAYEQYF	TGCGCCAGCAGCCATTCGAGCCAGGGGGCGTACGAGCAGTACTTC
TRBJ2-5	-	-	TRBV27	CASSFTYQETQYF	TGTGCCAGCAGTTTCACGTACCAAGAGACCCAGTACTTC
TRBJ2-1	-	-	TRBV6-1	CASAQGLVYNEQFF	TGTGCCAGTGCCCAAGGGCTGGTCTACAATGAGCAGTTCTTC
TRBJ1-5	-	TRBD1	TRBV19	CASYGTGGSNQPQHF	TGTGCCAGCTATGGGACAGGGGGGAGCAATCAGCCCCAGCATTTT
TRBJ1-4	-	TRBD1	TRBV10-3	CATGQAINEKLFF	TGTGCCACTGGACAGGCGATTAATGAAAAACTGTTTTTT
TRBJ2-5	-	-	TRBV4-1	CASSQGGGAGRETQYF	TGCGCCAGCAGCCAAGGGGGGGGCGCGGGTAGGGAGACCCAGTACTTC
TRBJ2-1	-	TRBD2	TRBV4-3	CASSQVERGGVEQFF	TGCGCCAGCAGCCAAGTAGAGCGGGGGGGCGTTGAGCAGTTCTTC
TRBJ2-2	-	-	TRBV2	CASSVAVELFF	TGTGCCAGCAGTGTAGCTGTGGAGCTGTTTTTT
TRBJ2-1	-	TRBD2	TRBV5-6	CASTWPSGPPYNEQFF	TGTGCCAGCACCTGGCCTAGCGGACCCCCCTACAATGAGCAGTTCTTC
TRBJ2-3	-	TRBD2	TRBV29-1	CSADGGAGSTDTQYF	TGCAGCGCCGACGGGGGGGCTGGTAGCACAGATACGCAGTATTTT
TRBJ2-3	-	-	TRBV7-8	CASSYRTRTDTQYF	TGTGCCAGCAGCTACCGGACCCGCACAGATACGCAGTATTTT
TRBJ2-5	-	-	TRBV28	CASKPSILFSNQETQYF	TGTGCCAGCAAACCATCAATCCTTTTTTCCAACCAAGAGACCCAGTACTTC
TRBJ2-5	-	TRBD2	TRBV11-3	CASSPGTSGGHQETQYF	TGTGCCAGCAGCCCGGGGACTAGCGGGGGGCACCAAGAGACCCAGTACTTC
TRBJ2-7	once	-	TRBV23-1	CASSRSDSTPYEQYF	TGCGCCAGCAGTCGGTCCGACAGTACTCCCTACGAGCAGTACTTC
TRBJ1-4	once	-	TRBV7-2	CASSPVRGRVYEKLFF	TGTGCCAGCAGCCCGGTTCGGGGCAGGGTATATGAAAAACTGTTTTTT
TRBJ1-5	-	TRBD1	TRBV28	CASSGTGVVLGYQPQHF	TGTGCCAGCAGTGGGACAGGGGTGGTACTGGGGTATCAGCCCCAGCATTTT
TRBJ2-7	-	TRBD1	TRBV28	CASSTRQGIQYEQYF	TGTGCCAGCAGCACTAGACAGGGTATCCAGTACGAGCAGTACTTC
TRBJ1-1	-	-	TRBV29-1	CSVEGGTWGWVDTEAFF	TGCAGCGTTGAAGGAGGGACCTGGGGCTGGGTGGACACTGAAGCTTTCTTT
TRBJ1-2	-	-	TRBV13	CASSGKWSHGYTF	TGTGCCAGCAGCGGGAAGTGGTCTCATGGCTACACCTTC
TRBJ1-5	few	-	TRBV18	CASSPGNRGPQHF	TGTGCCAGCTCACCAGGGAACCGGGGGCCCCAGCATTTT
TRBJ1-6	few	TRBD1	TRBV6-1	CASSELPRGLSPLHF	TGTGCCAGCAGTGAATTACCCAGGGGGCTGTCACCCCTCCACTTT
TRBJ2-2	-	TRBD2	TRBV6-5	CASRPTSLTGELFF	TGTGCCAGCAGACCGACTAGCCTGACCGGGGAGCTGTTTTTT
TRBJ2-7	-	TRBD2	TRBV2	CASSEASPGRSYGEQYF	TGTGCCAGCAGTGAAGCGAGTCCCGGGAGGAGTTACGGCGAGCAGTACTTC
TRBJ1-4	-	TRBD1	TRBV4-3	CASSQDPGTVMFF	TGCGCCAGCAGCCAAGATCCAGGGACAGTAATGTTTTTT
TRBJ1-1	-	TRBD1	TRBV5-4	CASSFDRELNTEAFF	TGTGCCAGCAGCTTCGACAGGGAGTTGAACACTGAAGCTTTCTTT
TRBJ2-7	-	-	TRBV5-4	CASSPHTIGTYEQYF	TGTGCCAGCAGCCCTCACACTATCGGAACCTACGAGCAGTACTTC
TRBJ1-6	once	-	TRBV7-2	CASSLGGRGGTLHF	TGTGCCAGCAGCTTAGGGGGTAGGGGGGGAACCCTCCACTTT
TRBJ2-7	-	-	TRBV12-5	CASGPSREDSETYEQYF	TGTGCTAGTGGTCCCTCAAGGGAGGATAGTGAGACCTACGAGCAGTACTTC
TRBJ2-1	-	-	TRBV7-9	CASSLVRENGDNEQFF	TGTGCCAGCAGCTTAGTCCGTGAGAACGGGGACAATGAGCAGTTCTTC
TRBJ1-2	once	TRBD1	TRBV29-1	CSDRGNGGYTF	TGCAGCGACAGGGGAAACGGTGGCTACACCTTC
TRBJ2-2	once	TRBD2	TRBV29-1	CSGTGTRNTGELFF	TGCAGCGGAACCGGGACTAGAAACACCGGGGAGCTGTTTTTT
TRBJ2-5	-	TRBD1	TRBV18	CASSPGRGRETQYF	TGTGCCAGCTCACCCGGCAGGGGGCGGGAGACCCAGTACTTC
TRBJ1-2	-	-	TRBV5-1	CASSLDRAHYGYTF	TGCGCCAGCAGCTTGGACAGGGCACACTATGGCTACACCTTC
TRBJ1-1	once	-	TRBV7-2	CASSPQIGQTGAFF	TGTGCCAGCAGCCCGCAGATCGGACAGACTGGAGCTTTCTTT
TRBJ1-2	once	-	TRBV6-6	CASSRSGDQTSYGYTF	TGTGCCAGCAGCCGCTCCGGGGACCAAACCTCCTATGGCTACACCTTC
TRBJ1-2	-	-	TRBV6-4	CASSDWLRAGGYTF	TGTGCCAGCAGTGATTGGCTCCGAGCAGGCGGCTACACCTTC
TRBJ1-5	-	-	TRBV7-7	CASSLDYTDGPTQPQHF	TGTGCCAGCAGCTTAGATTACACGGACGGCCCCACTCAGCCCCAGCATTTT
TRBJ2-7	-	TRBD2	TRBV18	CASSPVFIAGMSYEQYF	TGTGCCAGCTCACCAGTTTTTATAGCGGGTATGTCCTACGAGCAGTACTTC
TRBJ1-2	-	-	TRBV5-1	CASSLWEGGYTF	TGCGCCAGCAGCTTATGGGAAGGGGGCTACACCTTC
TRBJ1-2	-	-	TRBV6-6	CAISDKSLYGYTF	TGTGCCATCAGTGATAAATCCCTCTATGGCTACACCTTC
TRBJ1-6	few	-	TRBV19	CATNGGQGNSPLHF	TGTGCCACCAATGGGGGGCAAGGGAATTCACCCCTCCACTTT
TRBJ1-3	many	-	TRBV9	CASSVERGNTIYF	TGTGCCAGCAGCGTAGAGAGAGGAAACACCATATATTTT
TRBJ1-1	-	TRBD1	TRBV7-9	CASSFGTGSLNTEAFF	TGTGCCAGCAGCTTTGGGACAGGGAGCTTGAACACTGAAGCTTTCTTT
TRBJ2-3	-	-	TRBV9	CASSVAWSADTQYF	TGTGCCAGCAGCGTAGCTTGGAGCGCAGATACGCAGTATTTT
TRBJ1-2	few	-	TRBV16	CASSQSRGPGGYTF	TGTGCCAGCAGCCAATCGAGGGGCCCTGGGGGCTACACCTTC
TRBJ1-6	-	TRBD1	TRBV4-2	CASSQDGRTGGDSPLHF	TGTGCCAGCAGCCAAGACGGACGGACAGGGGGCGATTCACCCCTCCACTTT
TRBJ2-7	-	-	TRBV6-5	CASSLRDSGGEQYF	TGTGCCAGCAGTTTGCGGGACTCCGGAGGAGAGCAGTACTTC